The 15 T cell receptor beta chains below all came from one sample that was sequenced in a study of T cell repertoires in cytomegalovirus infection. TCRdb analysed the reads with MiXCR anew, one entry per CDR3 protein. Of more than 400,000 distinct CDR3 sequences in the sample, about 30% were seen once. The sequencing sample was made of PBMCs. The receptors were gathered from a human donor in good health (CMV status not recorded). Some clones in this sample may be carry-over from other donors' samples.

With respect to this clonotype: This may be a read error: a much more frequent sequence differs by one nucleotide. This chain connects TRBV9 to TRBJ2-2; 9 nucleotides match TRBD2. The germline V gene has CDR1 SGDLS and CDR2 YYNGEE. The J segment lost 3 bases and the V segment lost 3 bases, leaving 0 bases of the junction unmatched. The CDR3 contains 14 residues. This CDR3 is CASSGLADTGELFF. In nucleotides, the CDR3 is TGTGCCAGCAGCGGACTAGCGGACACCGGGGAGCTGTTTTTT.

The chain is built from TRBV27 and TRBJ1-2; D is unclear. CDR1 and CDR2 (germline): MNHEY, SMNVEV (reference sequence). This CDR3 region has 13 residues. Trimming removed 3 bases from V and 6 bases from J, with 11 bases in between. CDR3 in amino acids: CASSLARSHGYTF. DNA of the CDR3: TGTGCCAGCAGTTTGGCCCGGTCCCATGGCTACACCTTC.

This clonotype showed up just a few times. The V and J genes are TRBV20-1 and TRBJ2-1; D is ambiguous. V lost 0 bases and J lost 7, with 10 bases in between. Germline lookup yields CDR1 DFQATT and CDR2 SNEGSKA (reference sequence). This CDR3 comprises 13 residues. Written as DNA, the CDR3 is TGCAGTGCTAGAGACCCGCTCAGGAATGAGCAGTTCTTC. It specifies CSARDPLRNEQFF.

The chain combines TRBV20-1 with TRBJ2-5; 8 bases line up with TRBD2. CDR1 is DFQATT and CDR2 is SNEGSKA in the germline V gene (reference sequence). V trimming: 6 bases; J trimming: 7 bases; junction bases outside the gene matches: 13. The CDR3 has 14 residues. The CDR3 DNA reads TGCAGTGCCGAAGCTACTAGCGGAGGGGGGACCCAGTACTTC. Encoded protein: CSAEATSGGGTQYF.

In this sample, this clonotype turned up once. The rearrangement joins TRBV18 to TRBJ1-5; TRBD1 matches at 7 bases. V shed 6 bases and J 9 bases; nucleotides not matched to a gene: 14. Germline V gene lookup returns CDR1 KGHSH and CDR2 LQKENI. The CDR3 has 15 amino acids. The CDR3, as DNA: TGTGCCAGCTCCGGGACAGAGTCTCTAGGACGGCCCCAGCATTTT. Translated, it gives CASSGTESLGRPQHF.

This clonotype was seen only a few times. J is TRBJ1-1 and V is TRBV24-1, with D possibly TRBD1 on 5 matching bases. This CDR3 comprises 13 residues. Germline-derived CDR1 and CDR2 are KGHDR and SFDVKD. V lost 6 bases and J 4 bases, leaving 11 bases between the germline ends. The CDR3 nucleotides are TGTGCCACCAGTCCAGGGCGGGGCACTGAAGCTTTCTTT. This codes for CATSPGRGTEAFF.

This clonotype was counted a few times. The rearrangement joins TRBV19 to TRBJ1-4, with a possible D match to TRBD1 (6 bases). The germline gives CDR1 LNHDA, CDR2 SQIVND (reference sequence). Trimming pared 4 bases from V and 3 bases from J, leaving 9 bases between. The CDR3 loop spans 14 amino acids. The CDR3 DNA is TGTGCCAGTAGTAGGACAGCTCCTAATGAAAAACTGTTTTTT. Translated: CASSRTAPNEKLFF. Together with reference TRBV19 and TRBJ1-4, the CDR3 gives the full variable domain: DGGITQSPKYLFRKEGQNVTLSCEQNLNHDAMYWYRQDPGQGLRLIYYSQIVNDFQKGDIAEGYSVSREKKESFPLTVTSAQKNPTAFYLCASSRTAPNEKLFFGSGTQLSVL.

V usage is TRBV24-1 and J usage is TRBJ2-1, with TRBD1 matching 7 bases. Looked up from germline, CDR1 is KGHDR and CDR2 is SFDVKD. V was pared by 3 bases and J by 2 bases, with 6 bases of the junction left unmatched. CDR3 length equals 16 residues. The CDR3 region has the DNA TGTGCCACCAGTGATCAACCGGGACAGACCTACAATGAGCAGTTCTTC. Protein product: CATSDQPGQTYNEQFF.

This clonotype was detected a few times. The chain joins TRBV12-3 or TRBV12-4 to TRBJ1-5; 8 bases match TRBD1. The CDR3 length is 14 residues. The junction had 4 bases not matched to a gene; V was cut back by 8 bases and J by 1 base. CDR3 coding DNA: TGTGCCAGCGGGACAGGATTGAGCAATCAGCCCCAGCATTTT. This translates into CASGTGLSNQPQHF.

The chain joins TRBV5-4 to TRBJ2-7; 10 nucleotides match TRBD2. V shed 1 base and J 4 bases; nucleotides not matched to a gene: 5. The CDR3 length is 15 residues. Germline V lookup: CDR1 SGHNT, CDR2 YYREEE (reference sequence). Here the CDR3 DNA reads TGTGCCAGCAGCTTGCCAGCGGGAGGGAATTACGAGCAGTACTTC. As protein: CASSLPAGGNYEQYF.

This clonotype was counted many times. The V gene is TRBV7-2, the J gene TRBJ2-1; TRBD2 matches at 7 bases. CDR1 SGHTA and CDR2 FQGNSA come from the germline V gene. J gave up 9 bases and V 1 base, and 6 bases lay outside the gene matches. This CDR3 comprises 14 residues. The CDR3 sequence: CASSLGTRSGEQFF. The CDR3 DNA reads TGTGCCAGCAGCTTAGGGACTAGATCAGGTGAGCAGTTCTTC.

At least ten counts were recorded for this clonotype. The CDR3 sequence is CASSLAAGKGSPLHF. The CDR3, as DNA: TGTGCCAGCAGTTTAGCGGCAGGGAAGGGGTCACCCCTCCACTTT. V gene TRBV12-3 or TRBV12-4 combines with J gene TRBJ1-6, with D perhaps TRBD1 (5 bases). The CDR3 is 15 residues long. Trimming stripped 0 bases from V and 10 bases from J, with 13 bases between.

CDR3 loop: CSARPKKFATGELFF. Here the CDR3 DNA reads TGCAGTGCTAGACCTAAAAAGTTCGCGACCGGGGAGCTGTTTTTT. This chain connects TRBV20-1 to TRBJ2-2; no firm D call. CDR3 length: 15 residues. Germline CDR1 DFQATT, CDR2 SNEGSKA (reference sequence). Trimming removed 2 bases from V and 5 bases from J, with 15 bases in between.

This clonotype came up a few times. V and J are TRBV29-1 and TRBJ2-1; TRBD2 matches at 12 bases. The CDR3 is made up of 13 amino acids. Germline CDR1 is SQVTM and CDR2 is ANQGSEA. J was trimmed by 4 bases and V by 7 bases; bases with no gene match: 2. CDR3 DNA: TGCAGCGCAGGACTAGCGGGGTACAATGAGCAGTTCTTC. Translating gives CSAGLAGYNEQFF.

This rearrangement joins TRBV6-1 to TRBJ2-1; 10 bases agree with TRBD2. This CDR3 is 19 amino acids long. Germline V lookup: CDR1 MNHNS, CDR2 SASEGT. V lost 7 bases to trimming and J lost 2 bases; unmatched junction nucleotides: 17. CDR3 loop: CASTLRSTGTSDTYNEQFF. CDR3 nucleotide sequence: TGTGCCAGCACCCTGAGGTCAACCGGGACTAGCGACACCTACAATGAGCAGTTCTTC.